These 13 T cell receptor beta chains were sequenced from one sample in a study of cytomegalovirus exposure and HLA in healthy donors. The PCR contained 60 Vbeta and 13 Jbeta primers. Here immunoSEQ multiplex PCR was the method, and the copy in TCRdb shows in-frame clones only, minus some. The top ten hold more than 0.95% of the sample, which has some 130,000 clones, 79% seen once. The specimen sequenced was PBMCs. The origin of the receptors is a man between 18 and 35 years old in good health and CMV-seronegative.

The chain carries TRBV20-1 and TRBJ1-2; no reliable D call. Germline V CDR1 and CDR2: DFQATT, SNEGSKA (reference sequence). The CDR3 contains 11 residues. Trimming shortened V by 8 bases and J by 4 bases, and 11 bases separated the two germline ends. Written as DNA, the CDR3 is TGCAGTTACAGTGTAACCTATGGCTACACCTTC. Its protein product is CSYSVTYGYTF.

The genes are TRBV2 and TRBJ2-1, with 9 positions matching TRBD2. Per germline, CDR1 SNHLY and CDR2 FYNNEI. V lost 7 bases and J lost 6; bases outside the gene matches: 13. CDR3 length: 16 amino acids. The CDR3 DNA follows: TGTGCCAGCACCTTTGGTAGGACAGCGGGGGGCAATGAGCAGTTCTTC. It codes for CASTFGRTAGGNEQFF.

To note about this clone: At one end, the junction sequence differs from germline, possibly due to a read error. V is TRBV7-9 and J is TRBJ2-7; tentative D call: TRBD2 (5 bases). The CDR3 is 13 amino acids. The V gene's germline CDR1 is SEHNR and CDR2 FQNEAQ (reference sequence). The CDR3: CSSSPPRGYEQYF. DNA for the CDR3: TGTTCCAGCAGCCCTCCACGGGGCTACGAGCAGTACTTC. The full variable domain, its missing parts supplied by reference TRBV7-9 and TRBJ2-7, is DTGVSQNPRHKITKRGQNVTFRCDPISEHNRLYWYRQTLGQGPEFLTYFQNEAQLEKSRLLSDRFSAERPKGSFSTLEIQRTEQGDSAMYLCSSSPPRGYEQYFGPGTRLTVT.

The table lists this clone with a count of one. V usage is TRBV5-8 and J usage is TRBJ1-2; D gene ambiguous. Germline lookup yields CDR1 SGHTS and CDR2 YDEGEE. The CDR3 length is 14 residues. V was cut by 4 bases and J by 8 bases, with 18 bases left in between. CDR3 nucleotide sequence: TGTGCCAGCAGCCCCTATCCTGCGACTAGGGGCTACACCTTC. This codes for CASSPYPATRGYTF.

The V gene is TRBV10-3, the J gene TRBJ2-2; D unresolved. V lost 2 bases and J 5 bases, leaving 6 bases between the germline ends. Germline V gene data show CDR1 as ENHRY and CDR2 as SYGVKD. The CDR3 has 13 amino acids. CDR3 nucleotides: TGTGCCATCAGTGAGAGAGGTACCGGGGAGCTGTTTTTT. Protein product: CAISERGTGELFF.

The chain carries TRBV6-5 and TRBJ2-4; D gene unclear. The germline CDR1 and CDR2 sequences are MNHEY and SVGAGI. V was clipped by 7 bases and J by 0 bases, with 13 bases between them. This CDR3 contains 15 residues. The CDR3 spells CASKPGDLAKNIQYF. As DNA, the CDR3 is TGTGCCAGCAAGCCAGGTGACCTAGCCAAAAACATTCAGTACTTC.

CDR3 protein: CASSIVRDTQYF. CDR3 nucleotides: TGTGCCAGTAGTATTGTGAGAGATACGCAGTATTTT. The chain couples TRBV19 to TRBJ2-3, with D hard to call. Between the trimmed V and J ends, which lost 3 bases and 5 bases, there was a span of 6 bases. The CDR3 sequence is 12 residues long. Germline V gene lookup returns CDR1 LNHDA and CDR2 SQIVND (reference sequence).

The chain employs TRBV12-5 and TRBJ1-1; TRBD1 might be the D (5 bases). Germline CDR1 and CDR2: LGHNT and FRNRAP. V lost 0 bases and J 1 base, leaving 9 bases between the germline ends. CDR3 length equals 15 residues. CDR3 nucleotides: TGTGCTAGTGGTTTGGTAATCAGGGCGAACACTGAAGCTTTCTTT. Translating gives CASGLVIRANTEAFF.

On this clone itself: Different DNA sequences within this sample yield the same CDR3. J is TRBJ2-3 and V is TRBV9; tentatively, D is TRBD2 (6 bases). Per germline, CDR1 SGDLS and CDR2 YYNGEE. V lost 3 bases, J lost 0 bases, and 8 bases lay in between. This CDR3 is built from 14 residues. The CDR3 DNA follows: TGTGCCAGCAGCGCGGGGACTAGCACAGATACGCAGTATTTT. Its protein product is CASSAGTSTDTQYF. Together with reference TRBV9 and TRBJ2-3, the CDR3 gives the full variable domain: DSGVTQTPKHLITATGQRVTLRCSPRSGDLSVYWYQQSLDQGLQFLIQYYNGEERAKGNILERFSAQQFPDLHSELNLSSLELGDSALYFCASSAGTSTDTQYFGPGTRLTVL.

This clone came up a few times. Written as DNA, the CDR3 is TGTGCCAGCAGCTTAGCCACAGCAGAAGCTTTCTTT. Residues: CASSLATAEAFF. The chain couples TRBV7-2 to TRBJ1-1; no definite D call. The CDR3 runs 12 residues. Germline V CDR1 and CDR2: SGHTA, FQGNSA. Trimming cost V 0 bases and J 8 bases, with 7 bases left between them.

The chain combines TRBV7-9 with TRBJ1-6; 7 nucleotides match TRBD1. From germline, CDR1 is SEHNR and CDR2 FQNEAQ (reference sequence). The V segment lost 4 bases and the J segment 0 bases; nucleotides outside the gene matches: 6. The CDR3 runs to 17 residues. CDR3 in DNA: TGTGCCAGCAGCTCAGGACAGGTCAGCTCCTATAATTCACCCCTCCACTTT. It translates to CASSSGQVSSYNSPLHF.

V usage is TRBV4-3 and J usage is TRBJ2-6; 7 nucleotides align to TRBD1. Trimming removed 0 bases from V and 13 bases from J; junction bases left unmatched: 9. The CDR3 loop spans 15 amino acids. Germline V gene lookup returns CDR1 LGHNA and CDR2 YSLEER. CDR3 DNA sequence: TGCGCCAGCAGCCAAGATTCGGGACAGCAGGGGGTCCTGACTTTC. This gives the protein CASSQDSGQQGVLTF.

The chain couples TRBV9 to TRBJ1-3, with D possibly matching TRBD1 (6 bases). The germline CDR1 and CDR2 sequences are SGDLS and YYNGEE. V was trimmed by 1 base and J by 0 bases, leaving 11 bases between them. The CDR3 is 16 residues long. Here the CDR3 DNA reads TGTGCCAGCAGCGTACAGGGGCAATACTCTGGAAACACCATATATTTT. Its translation is CASSVQGQYSGNTIYF.